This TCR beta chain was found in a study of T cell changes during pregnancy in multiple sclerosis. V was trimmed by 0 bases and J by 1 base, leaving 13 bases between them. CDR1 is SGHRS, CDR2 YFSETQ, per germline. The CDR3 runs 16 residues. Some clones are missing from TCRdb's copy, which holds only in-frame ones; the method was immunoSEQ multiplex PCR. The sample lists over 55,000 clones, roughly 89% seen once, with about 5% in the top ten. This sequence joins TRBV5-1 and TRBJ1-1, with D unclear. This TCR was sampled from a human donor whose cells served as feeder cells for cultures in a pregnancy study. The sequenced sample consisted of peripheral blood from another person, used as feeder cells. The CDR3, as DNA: TGCGCCAGCAGCTTGGGGGCTAAGGTAACGAACACTGAAGCTTTCTTT. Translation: CASSLGAKVTNTEAFF.